Each of the 28 T cell receptor beta chains below was sequenced from the same sample in a study of T cells in Graves' hyperthyroidism and ophthalmopathy. Template material for amplifying TCR beta CDR3 regions consisted of RNA transcripts. A set of HTBI primers served as the primers for a first-round RT-PCR of the TCR CDR3. TCRdb fed the multiplex PCR reads into MiXCR, producing one record per CDR3 protein. The sample yields nearly 600,000 distinct CDR3 sequences, roughly 14% seen once. The material sequenced was blood. The receptors come from a woman in her 30s with Graves' hyperthyroidism that later progressed to Graves' ophthalmopathy.

This clonotype has more than one count but fewer than ten. The rearrangement uses TRBV7-9 and TRBJ2-7; the match to TRBD1 covers 7 bases. The CDR3 contains 14 residues. V was pared by 4 bases and J by 5 bases, with 8 bases of the junction left unmatched. Germline V gene data show CDR1 as SEHNR and CDR2 as FQNEAQ (reference sequence). CDR3 region: CASSSLNRGHEQYF. In DNA form, the CDR3 reads TGTGCCAGCAGCTCCCTTAACAGGGGTCACGAGCAGTACTTC.

V is TRBV30 and J is TRBJ2-7; 8 bases map to TRBD1. The ends lost 2 bases at V and 1 base at J; junction bases unmatched: 4. The germline V gene encodes CDR1 GTSNPN and CDR2 SVGIG (reference sequence). The CDR3 runs to 14 residues. The CDR3 nucleotides read TGTGCCTGGAGTTCAGGGGGCTTTTCCTACGAGCAGTACTTC. This codes for CAWSSGGFSYEQYF.

This clonotype was detected many times. CDR3 nucleotides: TGTGCCAGCAGCCGGGGCGGACAGGAGATCACAGATACGCAGTATTTT. Translated, it gives CASSRGGQEITDTQYF. This chain joins TRBV7-3 and TRBJ2-3; 7 bases align to TRBD1. CDR1 is SGHTA and CDR2 is FQGTGA in the germline V gene. J lost 2 bases, V lost 5 bases, and 10 bases had no gene match. CDR3 size: 16 residues.

This clonotype was seen just once. CDR3 nucleotide sequence: TGTGCCAGCAGCTTAGCCCTAGGACTAGCGGGAGGGGATGAGCAGTTCTTC. Translation: CASSLALGLAGGDEQFF. V gene TRBV11-2 combines with J gene TRBJ2-1; 15 bases map to TRBD2. Germline-derived CDR1 and CDR2 are SGHAT and FQNNGV. J lost 8 bases, V lost 1 base, and 6 bases had no gene match. The CDR3 covers 17 residues.

This clonotype appeared many times. The V call is TRBV11-3, the J call TRBJ2-4; TRBD1 aligns across 8 bases. V trimming: 4 bases; J trimming: 9 bases; junction bases outside the gene matches: 11. Germline V gives CDR1 SGHNT, CDR2 YENEEA. The CDR3 extends over 15 amino acids. In nucleotides, the CDR3 is TGTGCCAGCAGCTCCGGGACAGGCCTAAAGGGCATTCAGTACTTC. This encodes CASSSGTGLKGIQYF.

This clonotype came up many times. The rearrangement uses TRBV20-1 and TRBJ2-1; 11 positions match TRBD1. Germline V CDR1 and CDR2: DFQATT, SNEGSKA (reference sequence). V was pared by 3 bases and J by 6 bases, with 7 bases of the junction left unmatched. The CDR3 runs to 15 residues. CDR3 DNA: TGCAGTGCTAGTGCCGGGACAGGGGGATTCAATGAGCAGTTCTTC. This codes for CSASAGTGGFNEQFF.

The V call is TRBV4-3, the J call TRBJ1-3, with no clear D. The CDR3 is 16 amino acids. Germline V gives CDR1 LGHNA, CDR2 YSLEER. The V end lost 1 base, the J end lost 5 bases, and 15 bases lay between the germline ends. The CDR3 reads CASSQVALDRRNTIYF. The CDR3 region has the DNA TGCGCCAGCAGCCAAGTAGCCCTCGACCGCAGAAACACCATATATTTT.

This clonotype turned up a few times. The rearrangement links TRBV2 to TRBJ2-6; 7 bases line up with TRBD2. Germline CDR1 reads SNHLY; CDR2 reads FYNNEI. V lost 2 bases to trimming and J lost 5 bases; unmatched junction nucleotides: 6. This CDR3 region has 16 residues. CDR3 region: CASSESGGGRANVLTF. Here the CDR3 DNA reads TGTGCCAGCAGTGAATCGGGGGGAGGTAGGGCCAACGTCCTGACTTTC. Using reference TRBV2 and TRBJ2-6 for the parts outside the CDR3, the full variable domain is EPEVTQTPSHQVTQMGQEVILRCVPISNHLYFYWYRQILGQKVEFLVSFYNNEISEKSEIFDDQFSVERPDGSNFTLKIRSTKLEDSAMYFCASSESGGGRANVLTFGAGSRLTVL.

The chain carries TRBV7-2 and TRBJ2-2, with D possibly TRBD2 on 7 matching bases. Germline V gives CDR1 SGHTA, CDR2 FQGNSA. CDR3 length: 19 amino acids. V was cut by 5 bases and J by 5 bases, with 27 bases left in between. The CDR3 spells CASSPRGGAGDLRTGELFF. The CDR3 DNA sequence: TGTGCCAGCAGCCCCCGTGGGGGCGCGGGAGACTTGAGGACCGGGGAGCTGTTTTTT.

V gene TRBV5-1 combines with J gene TRBJ2-7; 11 bases map to TRBD1. This CDR3 has 15 amino acids. J lost 2 bases, V lost 4 bases, and 5 bases had no gene match. Germline CDR1 is SGHRS and CDR2 is YFSETQ. CDR3 protein: CASSIGTGGPYEQYF. In DNA, the CDR3 is TGCGCCAGCAGCATCGGGACAGGGGGACCCTACGAGCAGTACTTC.

Ten or more counts support this clonotype. The chain has TRBV20-1 and TRBJ2-1; D is ambiguous. V was cut by 1 base and J by 8 bases, with 9 bases left in between. There are 12 residues in the CDR3. CDR1 is DFQATT, CDR2 SNEGSKA, per germline (reference sequence). The CDR3 bases are TGCAGTGCTAGAGGAAGTATTTATGAGCAGTTCTTC. This translates into CSARGSIYEQFF.

This clonotype showed up many times. This may come from a read error, since a much larger clone is one base off. The chain has TRBV7-2 and TRBJ2-5; 7 positions agree with TRBD1. CDR1 SGHTA and CDR2 FQGNSA come from the germline V gene. With 7 bases clipped from V and 5 bases from J, the junction kept 13 bases outside the gene matches. The CDR3 spans 15 residues. The CDR3 loop is CASNFTVFRGETQYF. The CDR3 DNA reads TGTGCCAGCAACTTTACCGTCTTCAGGGGGGAGACCCAGTACTTC. The full variable domain, its missing parts supplied by reference TRBV7-2 and TRBJ2-5, is GAGVSQSPSNKVTEKGKDVELRCDPISGHTALYWYRQSLGQGLEFLIYFQGNSAPDKSGLPSDRFSAERTGGSVSTLTIQRTQQEDSAVYLCASNFTVFRGETQYFGPGTRLLVL.

This clonotype has a count of ten or more. The genes are TRBV7-2 and TRBJ2-5; tentative D call: TRBD2 (6 bases). The CDR3 contains 15 residues. The V gene lost 5 bases and the J gene lost 2 bases, with 15 bases spanning the gap. Germline V gives CDR1 SGHTA, CDR2 FQGNSA. CDR3 nucleotide sequence: TGTGCCAGCAGCCCCTCGGGACTCCGACAAGAGACCCAGTACTTC. Encoded protein: CASSPSGLRQETQYF.

This clonotype appeared many times. The gene calls are TRBV27 and TRBJ1-6; D call uncertain. V dropped 5 bases and J dropped 9 bases, with 20 bases sitting between them. Germline loops: CDR1 MNHEY, CDR2 SMNVEV (reference sequence). The CDR3 length is 16 residues. CDR3 nucleotides: TGTGCCAGCAGTCTTCATCTCTGGGGTGAAGGTTCACCCCTCCACTTT. Translating it yields CASSLHLWGEGSPLHF.

The chain has TRBV2 and TRBJ1-2; no reliable D call. Germline V CDR1 and CDR2: SNHLY, FYNNEI. Trimming pared 2 bases from V and 0 bases from J, leaving 13 bases between. This CDR3 region has 16 residues. The CDR3 region is CASSESGQETNYGYTF. The CDR3 DNA sequence: TGTGCCAGCAGTGAAAGTGGCCAGGAGACTAACTATGGCTACACCTTC.

The chain is built from TRBV6-2 or TRBV6-3 and TRBJ1-3, with 7 bases matching TRBD1. The CDR3 has 15 residues. In germline, CDR1 is MNHEY, CDR2 SVGEGT. V was pared by 0 bases and J by 4 bases, with 3 bases of the junction left unmatched. The CDR3 sequence: CASSYSTGTGNTIYF. The CDR3 DNA follows: TGTGCCAGCAGTTACTCGACAGGGACCGGAAACACCATATATTTT.

The chain is built from TRBV27 and TRBJ2-1, with unresolved D. The CDR3 totals 14 residues. V dropped 5 bases and J dropped 2 bases, with 10 bases sitting between them. CDR1 is MNHEY, CDR2 SMNVEV, per germline (reference sequence). The CDR3 loop is CASSPGSAYNEQFF. The CDR3 nucleotides read TGTGCCAGCAGTCCGGGCTCTGCCTACAATGAGCAGTTCTTC.

Turning to this clonotype: A much larger clone differs from this one at a single base, so this may be a read error. The V gene is TRBV30, the J gene TRBJ2-5; no clear D. There are 11 residues in the CDR3. V lost 2 bases to trimming and J lost 7 bases, with 8 bases between them. Germline values: CDR1 GTSNPN, CDR2 SVGIG (reference sequence). The CDR3 reads CAWSREGTQYF. In DNA, the CDR3 is TGTGCCTGGAGTAGGGAAGGGACCCAGTACTTC.

Many counts were recorded for this clonotype. The chain couples TRBV3-1 to TRBJ1-5; D remains ambiguous. Trimming shortened V by 0 bases and J by 0 bases, and 9 bases separated the two germline ends. The CDR3 is 16 amino acids. CDR1 is LGHDT and CDR2 is YNNKEL in the germline V gene (reference sequence). Here the CDR3 reads CASSQDGGGSNQPQHF. The CDR3 DNA reads TGTGCCAGCAGCCAAGATGGAGGAGGTAGCAATCAGCCCCAGCATTTT.

This clonotype was counted only a few times. The gene calls are TRBV20-1 and TRBJ1-2; D might be TRBD1 (5 bases). From germline, CDR1 is DFQATT and CDR2 SNEGSKA (reference sequence). The length of the CDR3 is 13 residues. CDR3 region: CSAREGSLYGYTF. The CDR3 DNA reads as TGCAGCGCGAGAGAGGGGAGCCTCTATGGCTACACCTTC.

This clonotype was found many times. The chain uses TRBV20-1 and TRBJ2-1, with 9 bases matching TRBD2. The CDR3 spans 15 residues. Trimming cost V 3 bases and J 2 bases; bases outside gene matches: 5. From germline, CDR1 is DFQATT and CDR2 SNEGSKA (reference sequence). CDR3 nucleotide sequence: TGCAGTGCTAGCCTAGCGGGACGTCCCTACAATGAGCAGTTCTTC. Translated: CSASLAGRPYNEQFF.

This clonotype was detected ten times or more. The chain combines TRBV20-1 with TRBJ2-7; D possibly uses TRBD1 or TRBD2 (5 bases each). V was pared by 0 bases and J by 0 bases, with 12 bases between. The CDR3 is 15 residues long. Looked up from germline, CDR1 is DFQATT and CDR2 is SNEGSKA (reference sequence). The CDR3 coding sequence is TGCAGTGCTAGAGATCGAGGGGACCCCTCCTACGAGCAGTACTTC. Its protein is CSARDRGDPSYEQYF.

This clonotype was counted at least ten times. The chain carries TRBV28 and TRBJ2-1; 10 bases match TRBD2. The ends lost 6 bases at V and 0 bases at J; junction bases unmatched: 8. Germline V gives CDR1 MDHEN, CDR2 SYDVKM. The CDR3 totals 17 residues. This CDR3 is CASSPPSGSPSYNEQFF. The CDR3 nucleotides are TGTGCCAGCAGCCCTCCTAGCGGGAGCCCCTCCTACAATGAGCAGTTCTTC.

This clonotype has at least ten counts. The chain uses TRBV6-6 and TRBJ1-1, with D possibly being TRBD1 (5 bases). V was pared by 2 bases and J by 4 bases, with 26 bases between. CDR3 size: 19 residues. Germline CDR1 MNHNY, CDR2 SVGAGI (reference sequence). CDR3 amino acids: CASSYPMGLTQDGITEAFF. The CDR3 nucleotides read TGTGCCAGCAGTTACCCGATGGGACTGACACAGGATGGGATCACTGAAGCTTTCTTT.

This clonotype has a count of ten or more. V usage is TRBV29-1 and J usage is TRBJ2-3; 13 bases map to TRBD2. V lost 0 bases, J lost 10 bases, and 7 bases stayed unmatched. The CDR3 sequence is 15 residues long. Germline CDR1 reads SQVTM; CDR2 reads ANQGSEA. CDR3 coding DNA: TGCAGCGTTGAAGAACTAGCGGGAGGGCAATCTCCGCAGTATTTT. It codes for CSVEELAGGQSPQYF.

This clonotype was observed a handful of times. The V and J genes are TRBV7-3 and TRBJ2-2; D possibly corresponds to TRBD2 (5 bases). V shed 5 bases and J shed 4 bases, with 17 bases lying between them. This CDR3 spans 16 amino acids. The V gene's germline CDR1 is SGHTA and CDR2 FQGTGA. The CDR3 coding sequence is TGTGCCAGCAGCCTACGGACTGAGTTCCCCACCGGGGAGCTGTTTTTT. It yields the protein CASSLRTEFPTGELFF.

Concerning this clonotype: A much larger clone differs from this one at a single base, so this may be a read error. This chain links TRBV30 with TRBJ1-2, with D possibly TRBD1 on 5 matching bases. V was trimmed by 5 bases and J by 2 bases, leaving 21 bases between them. CDR1 and CDR2 from the germline V gene are GTSNPN and SVGIG (reference sequence). The CDR3 consists of 16 residues. This CDR3 is CAWVPGAQTCNYGYTF. The CDR3 bases are TGTGCCTGGGTTCCTGGGGCCCAAACGTGCAACTATGGCTACACCTTC.

This clonotype was counted ten times or more. The V and J genes are TRBV20-1 and TRBJ2-2; D is ambiguous. The germline V gene has CDR1 DFQATT and CDR2 SNEGSKA (reference sequence). This CDR3 region has 11 residues. Trimming pared 0 bases from V and 4 bases from J, leaving 0 bases between. CDR3 coding DNA: TGCAGTGCTAGAGACACCGGGGAGCTGTTTTTT. This gives the protein CSARDTGELFF.